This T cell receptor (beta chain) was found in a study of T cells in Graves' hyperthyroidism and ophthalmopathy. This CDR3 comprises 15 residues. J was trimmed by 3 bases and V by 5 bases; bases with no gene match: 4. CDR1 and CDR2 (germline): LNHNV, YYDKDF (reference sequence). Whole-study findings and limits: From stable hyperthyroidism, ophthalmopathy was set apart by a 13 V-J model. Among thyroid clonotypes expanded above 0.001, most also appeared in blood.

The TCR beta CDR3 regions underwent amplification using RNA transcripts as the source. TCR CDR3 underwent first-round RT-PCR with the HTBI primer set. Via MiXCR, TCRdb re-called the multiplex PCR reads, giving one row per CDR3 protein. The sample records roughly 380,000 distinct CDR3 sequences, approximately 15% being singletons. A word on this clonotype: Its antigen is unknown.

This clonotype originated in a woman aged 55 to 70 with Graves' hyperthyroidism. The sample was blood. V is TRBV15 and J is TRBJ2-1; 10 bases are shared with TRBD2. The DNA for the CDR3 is TGTGCCACCAGCTCCTTAGCGGGAGGCTACAATGAGCAGTTCTTC. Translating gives CATSSLAGGYNEQFF.